The 32 T cell receptor beta chains given below trace back to one sample, sequenced in a study of cytomegalovirus exposure and HLA in healthy donors. Researchers ran the PCR with 60 Vbeta and 13 Jbeta primers. Clones were sequenced by immunoSEQ multiplex PCR, and TCRdb holds only the in-frame ones, with some missing. The data contain about 25,000 clones, just under 80% of them singletons. Specimen: PBMCs. The receptors originated from a male donor in good health and CMV-seronegative.

This clone was counted a few times. The genes are TRBV4-3 and TRBJ1-3; D not certain. This CDR3 comprises 13 residues. V lost 1 base to trimming and J lost 5 bases, with 6 bases between them. Per the germline V gene, CDR1 is LGHNA and CDR2 is YSLEER. The CDR3: CASSQGYRNTIYF. The CDR3 nucleotides are TGCGCCAGCAGCCAAGGGTACAGAAACACCATATATTTT.

The rearrangement joins TRBV6-4 to TRBJ2-5, with D perhaps TRBD2 (7 bases). CDR3 length: 14 amino acids. Germline lookup yields CDR1 MRHNA and CDR2 SNTAGT. V lost 7 bases and J lost 2, with 14 bases in between. CDR3 sequence reads: CASNRAGEQETQYF. The CDR3 DNA reads TGTGCCAGCAACAGGGCGGGGGAACAAGAGACCCAGTACTTC.

There are a few counts of this clone. The chain joins TRBV5-5 to TRBJ1-1; no reliable D call. The CDR3 contains 14 residues. From germline, CDR1 is SGHKS and CDR2 YYEKEE (reference sequence). The V end was cut by 0 bases, the J end by 4 bases, with 10 bases between. The CDR3 sequence is CASSLEWQSTEAFF. The DNA for the CDR3 is TGTGCCAGCAGCTTGGAGTGGCAGTCCACTGAAGCTTTCTTT. The variable domain in full, with the rest retrieved from reference TRBV5-5 and TRBJ1-1, is DAGVTQSPTHLIKTRGQQVTLRCSPISGHKSVSWYQQVLGQGPQFIFQYYEKEERGRGNFPDRFSARQFPNYSSELNVNALLLGDSALYLCASSLEWQSTEAFFGQGTRLTVV.

This rearrangement joins TRBV7-2 to TRBJ2-5; unclear D gene. This CDR3 is built from 14 residues. Looked up from germline, CDR1 is SGHTA and CDR2 is FQGNSA. V lost 7 bases and J 5 bases, leaving 17 bases between the germline ends. This CDR3 is CASNLLVPRETQYF. The CDR3 nucleotides read TGTGCCAGCAACCTGCTAGTCCCTCGGGAGACCCAGTACTTC.

J is TRBJ2-1 and V is TRBV6-5; the match to TRBD2 covers 8 bases. Germline loops: CDR1 MNHEY, CDR2 SVGAGI. Trimming removed 6 bases from V and 5 bases from J; junction bases left unmatched: 9. There are 15 residues in the CDR3. This chain's CDR3 is CASRSEPGLDNEQFF. The DNA of the CDR3 is TGTGCCAGCAGGTCAGAGCCGGGACTAGACAATGAGCAGTTCTTC.

The V and J genes are TRBV28 and TRBJ2-5, with D maybe TRBD2 (7 bases). Trimming removed 7 bases from V and 0 bases from J, with 18 bases in between. Germline-derived CDR1 and CDR2 are MDHEN and SYDVKM. The CDR3 totals 16 residues. The DNA for the CDR3 is TGTGCCAGCATCAGCAAGAGGGGGGGTCACCAAGAGACCCAGTACTTC. Protein sequence: CASISKRGGHQETQYF.

The chain is built from TRBV4-3 and TRBJ2-2, with 8 bases identical to TRBD1. The germline gives CDR1 LGHNA, CDR2 YSLEER. The CDR3 spans 19 residues. J gave up 3 bases and V 3 bases, and 15 bases lay outside the gene matches. DNA of the CDR3: TGCGCCAGCAGCCAGAGAAGCTGGACAGGGATAGGCGACACCGGGGAGCTGTTTTTT. As protein: CASSQRSWTGIGDTGELFF.

CDR3 protein: CASSGERTTGYTF. The CDR3 DNA sequence: TGTGCCAGCAGCGGTGAGAGGACTACTGGCTACACCTTC. The V call is TRBV9, the J call TRBJ1-2; D is undetermined. Germline V gene data show CDR1 as SGDLS and CDR2 as YYNGEE. The CDR3 sequence is 13 residues long. V lost 3 bases and J 7 bases, leaving 13 bases between the germline ends.

The J gene is TRBJ1-2, the V gene TRBV2, with TRBD1 identical over 7 bases. CDR1 is SNHLY and CDR2 is FYNNEI in the germline V gene. J lost 1 base, V lost 6 bases, and 8 bases had no gene match. The length of the CDR3 is 15 residues. The CDR3 spells CASSRQGQYNYGYTF. The CDR3 nucleotides read TGTGCCAGCAGCCGACAGGGACAGTATAACTATGGCTACACCTTC. Variable domain in full (rest from reference TRBV2 and TRBJ1-2): EPEVTQTPSHQVTQMGQEVILRCVPISNHLYFYWYRQILGQKVEFLVSFYNNEISEKSEIFDDQFSVERPDGSNFTLKIRSTKLEDSAMYFCASSRQGQYNYGYTFGSGTRLTVV.

The CDR3 spells CASSQDGRGTGANVLTF. DNA for the CDR3: TGTGCCAGCTCGCAGGACGGGAGGGGTACTGGGGCCAACGTCCTGACTTTC. The V and J genes are TRBV18 and TRBJ2-6, with 8 bases aligning to TRBD2. Trimming removed 6 bases from V and 2 bases from J; junction bases left unmatched: 9. Germline V CDR1 and CDR2: KGHSH, LQKENI. The CDR3 spans 17 residues.

The chain combines TRBV6-4 with TRBJ2-6; perhaps TRBD1 as D (6 bases). Germline-derived CDR1 and CDR2 are MRHNA and SNTAGT. The CDR3 has 17 residues. V lost 5 bases to trimming and J lost 0 bases, with 14 bases between them. The CDR3 is CASSSGQRDSGANVLTF. The DNA for the CDR3 is TGTGCCAGCAGTTCTGGACAGAGAGACTCTGGGGCCAACGTCCTGACTTTC.

V and J are TRBV27 and TRBJ1-1; D remains unclear. This CDR3 comprises 14 residues. Germline V gene lookup returns CDR1 MNHEY and CDR2 SMNVEV (reference sequence). The germline V and J ends were trimmed by 0 bases and 1 base, with 6 bases remaining between them. DNA for the CDR3: TGTGCCAGCAGTTTATCTCGGGGGAACACTGAAGCTTTCTTT. It translates to CASSLSRGNTEAFF.

The chain links TRBV28 to TRBJ2-7, with D uncertain. The ends were cut back, 4 bases at V and 1 base at J, with 17 bases in the middle. The CDR3 loop spans 16 amino acids. Germline CDR1 and CDR2: MDHEN and SYDVKM. CDR3 sequence: CASSSPGQSLSYEQYF. The CDR3 DNA reads as TGTGCCAGCAGTTCCCCCGGTCAATCTTTATCCTACGAGCAGTACTTC.

The V and J genes are TRBV5-1 and TRBJ2-7; 11 positions match TRBD2. V lost 4 bases, J lost 0 bases, and 15 bases stayed unmatched. Germline V gene lookup returns CDR1 SGHRS and CDR2 YFSETQ. The CDR3 totals 19 residues. In DNA form, the CDR3 reads TGCGCCAGCAGCCCAACCCCCTTAGCGGGAGGGCCTGTCTCCTACGAGCAGTACTTC. Translated, it gives CASSPTPLAGGPVSYEQYF.

This clone has only one observation. The J gene is TRBJ1-6, the V gene TRBV18, with 8 bases that match TRBD1. Germline V lookup: CDR1 KGHSH, CDR2 LQKENI. The CDR3 is 15 amino acids. V shed 6 bases, J shed 7 bases, and the junction held 8 bases outside the gene matches. CDR3 sequence reads: CASSPGQAENSPLHF. The CDR3 coding sequence is TGTGCCAGCTCTCCGGGACAGGCAGAAAATTCACCCCTCCACTTT.

The chain uses TRBV28 and TRBJ2-5, with D possibly matching TRBD2 (6 bases). The V gene's germline CDR1 is MDHEN and CDR2 SYDVKM. The CDR3 is 13 residues long. The V end lost 10 bases, the J end lost 0 bases, and 12 bases lay between the germline ends. This CDR3 reads CATRGRNQETQYF. The CDR3 DNA reads as TGTGCCACCAGAGGGAGGAACCAAGAGACCCAGTACTTC.

This CDR3 is CASSFPGENYEQYF. CDR3 coding DNA: TGTGCCAGCAGCTTCCCGGGAGAGAACTACGAGCAGTACTTC. V is TRBV5-4 and J is TRBJ2-7; D is possibly TRBD2 (6 bases). Germline CDR1 is SGHNT and CDR2 is YYREEE (reference sequence). There are 14 residues in the CDR3. V was shortened by 2 bases and J by 3 bases, with 12 bases between the two germline ends.

V usage is TRBV6-1 and J usage is TRBJ2-7, with TRBD2 identical over 11 bases. Germline V gives CDR1 MNHNS, CDR2 SASEGT. The V and J ends lost 6 bases and 4 bases, in that order; junction bases with no gene match: 5. The length of the CDR3 is 14 residues. The CDR3 bases are TGTGCCAGCAGCCCTAGCGGGGGGTCGTACGAGCAGTACTTC. It translates to CASSPSGGSYEQYF.

The rearrangement links TRBV6-6 to TRBJ2-3, with 8 bases identical to TRBD2. Trimming took 6 bases from V and 1 from J; bases not matched to a gene: 6. The CDR3 covers 15 residues. Germline V gene lookup returns CDR1 MNHNY and CDR2 SVGAGI (reference sequence). This CDR3 is CASRFPGRGTDTQYF. In DNA, the CDR3 is TGTGCCAGCAGGTTCCCCGGGAGGGGCACAGATACGCAGTATTTT.

This clone occurred a few times. This chain joins TRBV7-2 and TRBJ2-2, with 8 bases fitting TRBD1. With V trimmed by 5 bases and J by 4 bases, 6 bases remained unmatched. From germline, CDR1 is SGHTA and CDR2 FQGNSA. The CDR3 contains 15 residues. CDR3 nucleotides: TGTGCCAGCAGCCATGGGACAGGTGTCACCGGGGAGCTGTTTTTT. Protein: CASSHGTGVTGELFF.

J is TRBJ1-1 and V is TRBV28; the D gene is possibly TRBD1 (5 bases). V lost 7 bases to trimming and J lost 0 bases, with 12 bases between them. The germline CDR1 and CDR2 sequences are MDHEN and SYDVKM. The CDR3 spans 14 residues. The CDR3 is CASTKTELNTEAFF. CDR3 sequence (DNA): TGTGCCAGCACCAAGACAGAGTTGAACACTGAAGCTTTCTTT.

This clone was counted a few times. The gene calls are TRBV6-1 and TRBJ1-5; D is possibly TRBD1 (5 bases). CDR1 MNHNS and CDR2 SASEGT come from the germline V gene. The CDR3 runs to 14 residues. V dropped 4 bases and J dropped 7 bases, with 14 bases sitting between them. The CDR3 DNA follows: TGTGCCAGCAGTGGTCTCAGGGCGTTGCAGCCCCAGCATTTT. Amino acid sequence: CASSGLRALQPQHF.

In this sample, this clone turned up a few times. V gene TRBV6-1 combines with J gene TRBJ2-5, with TRBD1 identical over 7 bases. The V gene end was trimmed by 2 bases and the J gene end by 2 bases; junction bases not matched to a gene: 5. Germline CDR1 and CDR2: MNHNS and SASEGT. This CDR3 region has 15 residues. This CDR3 reads CASSELRGQQETQYF. The DNA of the CDR3 is TGTGCCAGCAGTGAACTGAGGGGACAGCAAGAGACCCAGTACTTC.

This clone has a handful of counts. In the same sample, other DNA sequences code for this CDR3. As DNA, the CDR3 is TGTGCCAGCAGTGAACTAGCGGGGGGGCCAGAGACCCAGTACTTC. Protein sequence: CASSELAGGPETQYF. The rearrangement links TRBV6-1 to TRBJ2-5; 12 bases map to TRBD2. Unmatched junction bases numbered 2, after V lost 2 bases and J lost 4 bases. CDR1 MNHNS and CDR2 SASEGT come from the germline V gene. The CDR3 is made up of 15 amino acids.

For the CDR3, the DNA is TGTGCCACCAGCATTCACCGGACTAGCGGGAGGGCCGAAGATACGCAGTATTTT. Encoded protein: CATSIHRTSGRAEDTQYF. The chain employs TRBV15 and TRBJ2-3; TRBD2 matches 15 bases. V gave up 4 bases and J gave up 5 bases; unmatched junction bases: 10. Germline V gene lookup returns CDR1 LNHNV and CDR2 YYDKDF (reference sequence). The CDR3 spans 18 residues.

The chain combines TRBV10-3 with TRBJ2-7; 14 positions agree with TRBD2. V was clipped by 10 bases and J by 2 bases; unmatched bases: 4. Germline V lookup: CDR1 ENHRY, CDR2 SYGVKD. The CDR3 consists of 14 residues. CDR3 residues: CATGTSGGTYEQYF. CDR3 DNA sequence: TGTGCCACCGGGACTAGCGGGGGAACCTACGAGCAGTACTTC.

This clone was found a few times. The CDR3 protein is CASRQDREAFF. In DNA, the CDR3 is TGTGCCAGCAGACAGGACAGGGAAGCTTTCTTT. V gene TRBV28 combines with J gene TRBJ1-1; TRBD1 matches at 7 bases. CDR3 length: 11 residues. Germline V gene sequence: CDR1 MDHEN, CDR2 SYDVKM. V lost 6 bases and J lost 8; bases outside the gene matches: 3.

This clone was observed a few times. V is TRBV7-9 and J is TRBJ1-4; 8 bases fit TRBD1. Germline V gene sequence: CDR1 SEHNR, CDR2 FQNEAQ (reference sequence). There are 14 residues in the CDR3. V shed 5 bases and J 8 bases; nucleotides not matched to a gene: 7. CDR3 coding DNA: TGTGCCAGCAGCACCGACAGGGGTGGGGAAAAACTGTTTTTT. Translation: CASSTDRGGEKLFF.

The chain joins TRBV10-3 to TRBJ2-7; 9 nucleotides align to TRBD2. After removal of 1 base from V and 0 bases from J, the junction contained 4 bases not matched to a gene. The CDR3 spans 16 residues. From germline, CDR1 is ENHRY and CDR2 SYGVKD. CDR3 residues: CAISELPSGVSYEQYF. CDR3 nucleotides: TGTGCCATCAGTGAGTTGCCTAGCGGGGTCTCCTACGAGCAGTACTTC.

The chain recombines TRBV30 with TRBJ2-3; D is possibly TRBD2 (6 bases). The germline V gene has CDR1 GTSNPN and CDR2 SVGIG (reference sequence). Trimming stripped 1 base from V and 4 bases from J, with 12 bases between. This CDR3 region has 14 residues. The CDR3 region is CAWSAEWGADTQYF. As DNA, the CDR3 is TGTGCCTGGAGTGCCGAGTGGGGGGCAGATACGCAGTATTTT.

J is TRBJ1-6 and V is TRBV19; 9 nucleotides line up with TRBD1. The CDR3 spans 15 residues. V gave up 8 bases and J gave up 10 bases; unmatched junction bases: 12. Germline CDR1 LNHDA, CDR2 SQIVND (reference sequence). CDR3 sequence: CASGWLDRGGSPLHF. The CDR3 nucleotides are TGTGCCAGTGGGTGGTTGGACAGGGGTGGATCACCCCTCCACTTT.

CDR3 amino acids: CASSQNVDSIYEQYF. As DNA, the CDR3 is TGCGCCAGCAGCCAAAACGTAGACTCAATCTACGAGCAGTACTTC. The chain links TRBV4-1 to TRBJ2-7; D is ambiguous. The CDR3 consists of 15 residues. Germline CDR1 reads MGHRA; CDR2 reads YSYEKL. The germline V and J ends were trimmed by 2 bases and 3 bases, with 14 bases remaining between them.